The 24 T cell receptor beta chains in this list originate from one sample, sequenced in a study of CD8 T cells in ankylosing spondylitis. Regarding the study as a whole: A motif in TCR beta, a set of under ten highly homologous variants, appeared characteristic of ankylosing spondylitis blood.

The antigens for these receptors are not known. TCRdb re-called the 5' RACE reads with MiXCR, one entry per CDR3 protein. The sample yields more than 600,000 distinct CDR3 sequences, around 19% seen once. The sequencing sample was made of blood, either unsorted or a sorted T cell fraction (not recorded which). These receptors originate from a male donor with ankylosing spondylitis.

The rearrangement links TRBV4-3 to TRBJ2-3; TRBD2 matches at 10 bases. The CDR3 spans 16 residues. Germline lookup yields CDR1 LGHNA and CDR2 YSLEER. With V trimmed by 2 bases and J by 4 bases, 6 bases remained unmatched. The CDR3 spells CASSQSLAGAADTQYF. In nucleotides, the CDR3 is TGCGCCAGCAGCCAATCCCTAGCGGGAGCGGCAGATACGCAGTATTTT.

This clonotype occurred many times. The rearrangement joins TRBV4-3 to TRBJ2-3; 8 bases fit TRBD2. Losses at the gene ends were 2 bases for V and 4 bases for J; bases not matched to a gene: 11. This CDR3 has 17 residues. From germline, CDR1 is LGHNA and CDR2 YSLEER. This CDR3 is CASSQLGSRLASDTQYF. DNA of the CDR3: TGCGCCAGCAGCCAACTCGGGTCGAGACTAGCGTCAGATACGCAGTATTTT.

This clonotype was seen a handful of times. The chain joins TRBV13 to TRBJ2-5, with D possibly being TRBD1 (5 bases). V dropped 1 base and J dropped 1 base, with 13 bases sitting between them. CDR3 length: 16 amino acids. Germline CDR1 and CDR2: PRHDT and FYEKMQ (reference sequence). The CDR3, as DNA: TGTGCCAGCAGCTTAGACGTGACAGCCATCCAAGAGACCCAGTACTTC. Amino acid sequence: CASSLDVTAIQETQYF.

The chain employs TRBV18 and TRBJ1-2; 7 positions agree with TRBD1. Per the germline V gene, CDR1 is KGHSH and CDR2 is LQKENI. J gave up 6 bases and V 1 base, and 5 bases lay outside the gene matches. The CDR3 spans 14 residues. For the CDR3, the DNA is TGTGCCAGCTCACCACTCGACAGGGAAGATGGCTACACCTTC. This sequence encodes CASSPLDREDGYTF.

This clonotype was detected a few times. V gene TRBV4-1 combines with J gene TRBJ2-3; perhaps D is TRBD1 or TRBD2 (5 bases each). This CDR3 is built from 16 residues. The ends were cut back, 0 bases at V and 0 bases at J, with 10 bases in the middle. Looked up from germline, CDR1 is MGHRA and CDR2 is YSYEKL. Here the CDR3 reads CASSQEPGGSTDTQYF. The CDR3 bases are TGCGCCAGCAGCCAAGAGCCTGGGGGTAGCACAGATACGCAGTATTTT.

This chain uses TRBV12-3 or TRBV12-4 with TRBJ2-7; D is possibly TRBD2 (5 bases). Trimming removed 5 bases from V and 5 bases from J, with 19 bases in between. The CDR3 sequence is 15 residues long. The CDR3 region is CASSAPFGIFDEQYF. In DNA, the CDR3 is TGTGCCAGCAGTGCCCCCTTCGGGATCTTCGACGAGCAGTACTTC.

The chain couples TRBV6-5 to TRBJ1-1; D not certain. Germline V gene data show CDR1 as MNHEY and CDR2 as SVGAGI. There are 15 residues in the CDR3. Trimming removed 3 bases at V and 0 bases at J, with 11 bases between. The CDR3 loop reads CASSYGGSMNTEAFF. The CDR3 DNA reads as TGTGCCAGCAGTTATGGCGGGAGCATGAACACTGAAGCTTTCTTT.

This clonotype was counted between two and nine times. The V call is TRBV27, the J call TRBJ1-1; D perhaps matches TRBD1 (6 bases). Trimming stripped 3 bases from V and 5 bases from J, with 13 bases between. The CDR3 loop spans 14 amino acids. CDR1 and CDR2 (germline): MNHEY, SMNVEV (reference sequence). The CDR3 DNA reads TGTGCCAGCAGTTTCACAGGGATGGGAACTGAAGCTTTCTTT. This codes for CASSFTGMGTEAFF.

Only a few counts were recorded for this clonotype. V and J are TRBV7-3 and TRBJ2-1; D may be TRBD2 (6 bases). The germline V and J ends were trimmed by 3 bases and 4 bases, with 10 bases remaining between them. The CDR3 runs to 14 residues. Looked up from germline, CDR1 is SGHTA and CDR2 is FQGTGA. The CDR3, as DNA: TGTGCCAGCAGCTTCGGTCGGGAGTACAATGAGCAGTTCTTC. Amino acids: CASSFGREYNEQFF.

This chain joins TRBV4-1 and TRBJ2-1, with 7 bases fitting TRBD2. The CDR3 is made up of 15 amino acids. After removal of 4 bases from V and 8 bases from J, the junction contained 11 bases not matched to a gene. Germline V gene data show CDR1 as MGHRA and CDR2 as YSYEKL. The CDR3 DNA reads as TGCGCCAGCAGCCCCGGGACTATCGACTTCCATGAGCAGTTCTTC. Amino acids: CASSPGTIDFHEQFF.

The chain links TRBV7-3 to TRBJ2-1; TRBD2 matches 7 bases. The CDR3 runs 17 residues. After removal of 5 bases from V and 8 bases from J, the junction contained 18 bases not matched to a gene. CDR1 is SGHTA, CDR2 FQGTGA, per germline. The CDR3: CASSQKGRDYPLDEQFF. The CDR3 nucleotides are TGTGCCAGCAGCCAAAAGGGCCGGGACTACCCCTTGGATGAGCAGTTCTTC.

The rearrangement uses TRBV13 and TRBJ1-4; D unresolved. The germline V and J ends were trimmed by 3 bases and 0 bases, with 11 bases remaining between them. Germline loops: CDR1 PRHDT, CDR2 FYEKMQ (reference sequence). This CDR3 contains 16 residues. The CDR3 is CASSFGSRATNEKLFF. DNA of the CDR3: TGTGCCAGCAGCTTCGGCAGCCGTGCAACTAATGAAAAACTGTTTTTT.

Only a few counts were recorded for this clonotype. The chain uses TRBV4-1 and TRBJ1-5; 8 nucleotides match TRBD1. The CDR3 totals 14 residues. The V gene end was trimmed by 3 bases and the J gene end by 7 bases; junction bases not matched to a gene: 5. Germline V CDR1 and CDR2: MGHRA, YSYEKL. CDR3 sequence: CASSHTGGFQPQHF. The CDR3 coding sequence is TGCGCCAGCAGCCACACAGGGGGTTTCCAGCCCCAGCATTTT.

This clonotype has only a few counts. V is TRBV4-3 and J is TRBJ2-7, with a weak D call TRBD1 (5 bases). CDR1 is LGHNA and CDR2 is YSLEER in the germline V gene. V was cut by 4 bases and J by 3 bases, with 16 bases left in between. This CDR3 comprises 15 residues. In DNA, the CDR3 is TGCGCCAGCAGCCCTGACAGAGATAATTACTACGAGCAGTACTTC. It is translated as CASSPDRDNYYEQYF.

This clonotype was counted between two and nine times. The chain couples TRBV12-3 or TRBV12-4 to TRBJ2-3; perhaps TRBD2 as D (6 bases). This CDR3 has 15 amino acids. Trimming stripped 5 bases from V and 7 bases from J, with 19 bases between. CDR3 nucleotide sequence: TGTGCCAGCAGTGCCCCGGGGAGGAGAAGAAATACGCAGTATTTT. This codes for CASSAPGRRRNTQYF.

The chain carries TRBV20-1 and TRBJ2-2, with D possibly matching TRBD2 (6 bases). V was pared by 6 bases and J by 3 bases, with 17 bases between. Germline V gene data show CDR1 as DFQATT and CDR2 as SNEGSKA (reference sequence). The CDR3 totals 15 residues. The CDR3 here is CSADPRGLYTGELFF. In nucleotides, the CDR3 is TGCAGTGCCGACCCCCGAGGACTATACACCGGGGAGCTGTTTTTT.

This clonotype was found a few times. The rearrangement links TRBV29-1 to TRBJ1-1, with D possibly being TRBD1 (6 bases). The germline V gene encodes CDR1 SQVTM and CDR2 ANQGSEA. The CDR3 consists of 17 residues. Trimming stripped 0 bases from V and 3 bases from J, with 20 bases between. In DNA form, the CDR3 reads TGCAGCGTTGAAGACATGCCTAACAGGGCCGGGTACACTGAAGCTTTCTTT. Encoded protein: CSVEDMPNRAGYTEAFF. The full variable domain, completed using reference TRBV29-1 and TRBJ1-1, is SAVISQKPSRDICQRGTSLTIQCQVDSQVTMMFWYRQQPGQSLTLIATANQGSEATYESGFVIDKFPISRPNLTFSTLTVSNMSPEDSSIYLCSVEDMPNRAGYTEAFFGQGTRLTVV.

In its sample, this clonotype was seen many times. V usage is TRBV29-1 and J usage is TRBJ2-6; D is undetermined. Germline CDR1 SQVTM, CDR2 ANQGSEA. CDR3 length equals 14 residues. Trimming removed 7 bases at V and 1 base at J, with 11 bases between. The DNA of the CDR3 is TGCAGCGCCCCCAGTGAGTCTGGGGCCAACGTCCTGACTTTC. Its protein product is CSAPSESGANVLTF.

There are a few counts of this clonotype. The chain couples TRBV5-6 to TRBJ1-2, with 7 bases matching TRBD1. In germline, CDR1 is SGHDT, CDR2 YYEEEE. The CDR3 runs to 13 residues. The trim removed 1 base at V and 7 bases at J, leaving 4 bases unmatched. CDR3 region: CASSLSTGSGYTF. The DNA of the CDR3 is TGTGCCAGCAGCTTGTCGACAGGGAGTGGCTACACCTTC.

V and J are TRBV20-1 and TRBJ1-5; 10 nucleotides agree with TRBD1. The CDR3 loop spans 13 amino acids. With V trimmed by 6 bases and J by 4 bases, 3 bases remained unmatched. Germline CDR1 and CDR2: DFQATT and SNEGSKA (reference sequence). The CDR3 coding sequence is TGCAGTGCGGAGGGACAGGGGAATCAGCCCCAGCATTTT. Amino acids: CSAEGQGNQPQHF.

V gene TRBV12-3 or TRBV12-4 combines with J gene TRBJ2-1, with TRBD2 as a possible D gene (6 bases). Trimming took off 4 bases at V and 12 bases at J, with 13 bases between the two ends. This CDR3 is 12 amino acids long. The CDR3 spells CASSWGDVGQFF. The CDR3, as DNA: TGTGCCAGCAGTTGGGGGGACGTAGGGCAGTTCTTC.

This clonotype has just a few counts. The gene calls are TRBV12-3 or TRBV12-4 and TRBJ1-2; weak D call: TRBD1 (5 bases). CDR3 size: 15 residues. V was pared by 5 bases and J by 6 bases, with 19 bases between. CDR3 sequence (DNA): TGTGCCAGCAGTCTCGAAAGGGGCAGGGCCAATGGCTACACCTTC. Translated, it gives CASSLERGRANGYTF.

The chain joins TRBV6-1 to TRBJ2-3; D gene unclear. This CDR3 has 16 residues. Germline V CDR1 and CDR2: MNHNS, SASEGT. V lost 3 bases to trimming and J lost 0 bases, with 13 bases between them. This CDR3 reads CASSDFIGGSTDTQYF. The CDR3 DNA reads as TGTGCCAGCAGTGACTTCATCGGCGGCAGCACAGATACGCAGTATTTT.

This chain connects TRBV7-2 to TRBJ1-6; 9 bases match TRBD1. V lost 6 bases and J lost 10; bases outside the gene matches: 7. The CDR3 loop spans 14 amino acids. CDR1 and CDR2 (germline): SGHTA, FQGNSA. The CDR3 protein is CASRGTGHSSPLHF. As DNA, the CDR3 is TGTGCCAGCAGGGGGACAGGGCATTCCTCACCCCTCCACTTT.